Below, 31 T cell receptor beta chains from the same sample are listed, as sequenced in a study of blood T cell repertoires in COVID-19. Sequenced by immunoSEQ multiplex PCR; TCRdb stores in-frame clones only, minus some. The table records approximately 140,000 clones, about 82% of them present only once. Sequencing was performed on peripheral blood. Receptor source: a middle-aged woman with active or convalescent COVID-19.

The chain links TRBV3-1 (or the pseudogene TRBV3-2) to TRBJ1-2; 7 bases are shared with TRBD1. Trimming removed 0 bases from V and 13 bases from J; junction bases left unmatched: 11. CDR1 LGHDT and CDR2 YNNKEL come from the germline V gene (reference sequence). This CDR3 has 14 amino acids. CDR3 residues: CASSQDRGTGDRTF. DNA for the CDR3: TGTGCCAGCAGCCAAGACCGGGGAACAGGGGATCGCACCTTC.

The chain uses TRBV18 and TRBJ2-3; D remains unclear. Germline CDR1 reads KGHSH; CDR2 reads LQKENI. The CDR3 spans 12 residues. V lost 4 bases to trimming and J lost 3 bases, with 5 bases between them. The CDR3 DNA follows: TGTGCCAGCTCACTTTATACAGATACGCAGTATTTT. Residues: CASSLYTDTQYF.

This clone has just a few counts. V is TRBV12-3 or TRBV12-4 and J is TRBJ2-1; tentative D call: TRBD2 (5 bases). The CDR3 extends over 12 amino acids. Trimming pared 6 bases from V and 6 bases from J, leaving 9 bases between. CDR3 coding DNA: TGTGCCAGCAGCCGGACTTTCAATGAGCAGTTCTTC. As protein: CASSRTFNEQFF.

The chain is built from TRBV30 and TRBJ2-3; TRBD1 aligns across 8 bases. The CDR3 runs 18 residues. V trimming: 0 bases; J trimming: 2 bases; junction bases outside the gene matches: 13. CDR1 and CDR2 (germline): GTSNPN, SVGIG (reference sequence). CDR3 loop: CAWSVPVLDRENTDTQYF. The CDR3 DNA is TGTGCCTGGAGTGTTCCGGTATTGGACAGGGAAAACACAGATACGCAGTATTTT.

This chain connects TRBV5-4 to TRBJ2-5; 10 bases agree with TRBD2. In germline, CDR1 is SGHNT, CDR2 YYREEE (reference sequence). V lost 4 bases to trimming and J lost 7 bases; unmatched junction nucleotides: 13. The CDR3 runs to 16 residues. CDR3 in amino acids: CASSPGTSANQGTQYF. In DNA, the CDR3 is TGTGCCAGCAGCCCTGGGACTAGCGCAAACCAGGGGACCCAGTACTTC. The complete variable domain, with remaining parts taken from reference TRBV5-4 and TRBJ2-5, reads ETGVTQSPTHLIKTRGQQVTLRCSSQSGHNTVSWYQQALGQGPQFIFQYYREEENGRGNFPPRFSGLQFPNYSSELNVNALELDDSALYLCASSPGTSANQGTQYFGPGTRLLVL.

This chain joins TRBV5-1 and TRBJ2-1, with 11 bases lining up with TRBD2. V lost 1 base and J lost 2; bases outside the gene matches: 5. Germline V CDR1 and CDR2: SGHRS, YFSETQ. The CDR3 has 17 amino acids. Written as DNA, the CDR3 is TGCGCCAGCAGCTTGACTAGCGGGAGATTGACCTACAATGAGCAGTTCTTC. It translates to CASSLTSGRLTYNEQFF.

This chain joins TRBV19 and TRBJ2-1; TRBD2 aligns across 14 bases. The germline V gene has CDR1 LNHDA and CDR2 SQIVND (reference sequence). V lost 7 bases to trimming and J lost 8 bases; unmatched junction nucleotides: 22. This CDR3 has 20 amino acids. CDR3 sequence reads: CASTSLPGTSGRAVVDEQFF. CDR3 bases: TGTGCCAGTACCTCTTTACCCGGGACTAGCGGGAGAGCGGTGGTGGATGAGCAGTTCTTC.

The V and J genes are TRBV30 and TRBJ2-2; perhaps TRBD2 as D (6 bases). This CDR3 region has 18 residues. The V gene lost 2 bases and the J gene lost 5 bases, with 24 bases spanning the gap. The V gene's germline CDR1 is GTSNPN and CDR2 SVGIG (reference sequence). CDR3 sequence reads: CAWSSMGLTRDITGELFF. CDR3 sequence (DNA): TGTGCCTGGAGTTCTATGGGGTTGACTAGGGATATAACCGGGGAGCTGTTTTTT.

The chain uses TRBV7-2 and TRBJ2-7; D is unclear. Germline CDR1 reads SGHTA; CDR2 reads FQGNSA. V lost 5 bases and J 7 bases, leaving 12 bases between the germline ends. CDR3 size: 12 residues. The CDR3 sequence is CASSLARREQYF. The CDR3 coding sequence is TGTGCCAGCAGCCTCGCCCGCCGGGAGCAGTACTTC.

The chain couples TRBV7-2 to TRBJ1-2, with D possibly matching TRBD1 (6 bases). The CDR3 runs 14 residues. Trimming took 3 bases from V and 3 from J, leaving 11 bases between them. Germline-derived CDR1 and CDR2 are SGHTA and FQGNSA. CDR3: CASSFRQAYYGYTF. CDR3 DNA: TGTGCCAGCAGCTTCCGACAGGCCTACTATGGCTACACCTTC.

The rearrangement joins TRBV6-5 to TRBJ1-1; tentative D call: TRBD1 (5 bases). V gave up 0 bases and J gave up 1 base, with 12 bases separating them. From germline, CDR1 is MNHEY and CDR2 SVGAGI. The CDR3 runs 16 residues. The CDR3 DNA is TGTGCCAGCAGTTACTCGTCAGGGCATAGGAACACTGAAGCTTTCTTT. It encodes CASSYSSGHRNTEAFF.

The chain uses TRBV7-2 and TRBJ2-1; TRBD2 aligns across 9 bases. Germline values: CDR1 SGHTA, CDR2 FQGNSA. Trimming took 2 bases from V and 6 from J; bases not matched to a gene: 17. The CDR3 consists of 19 residues. CDR3 amino acids: CASSLTIPGALAGTNEQFF. The CDR3, as DNA: TGTGCCAGCAGCTTAACTATCCCGGGTGCGCTAGCGGGAACCAATGAGCAGTTCTTC.

This clone has a single count. V is TRBV29-1 and J is TRBJ2-1; weak D call: TRBD1 (5 bases). V shed 6 bases and J shed 6 bases, with 12 bases lying between them. Germline loops: CDR1 SQVTM, CDR2 ANQGSEA. The length of the CDR3 is 12 residues. The DNA of the CDR3 is TGCAGCGTCCTAAGGGGCAGCAATGAGCAGTTCTTC. Protein sequence: CSVLRGSNEQFF.

The J gene is TRBJ2-6, the V gene TRBV18, with 9 bases identical to TRBD1. This CDR3 has 18 residues. Per germline, CDR1 KGHSH and CDR2 LQKENI. V was pared by 1 base and J by 4 bases, with 8 bases of the junction left unmatched. Here the CDR3 DNA reads TGTGCCAGCTCACCACGTTCCCGACAGGGGGTAGGGGCCAACGTCCTGACTTTC. Translated, it gives CASSPRSRQGVGANVLTF.

The gene calls are TRBV7-2 and TRBJ2-1, with a weak D call TRBD2 (5 bases). This CDR3 contains 11 residues. V lost 6 bases and J 8 bases, leaving 8 bases between the germline ends. The germline V gene encodes CDR1 SGHTA and CDR2 FQGNSA. CDR3 nucleotides: TGTGCCAGCAGGCAACTAGATGAGCAGTTCTTC. It specifies CASRQLDEQFF.

J is TRBJ2-7 and V is TRBV29-1, with 8 bases lining up with TRBD1. Germline values: CDR1 SQVTM, CDR2 ANQGSEA. V was pared by 6 bases and J by 0 bases, with 4 bases of the junction left unmatched. This CDR3 has 13 residues. The CDR3 DNA reads as TGCAGCGTGGGACAGGCTACCTCCTACGAGCAGTACTTC. This codes for CSVGQATSYEQYF.

The chain uses TRBV5-1 and TRBJ1-1; 7 bases fit TRBD1. The length of the CDR3 is 14 residues. Per germline, CDR1 SGHRS and CDR2 YFSETQ. V trimming: 0 bases; J trimming: 7 bases; junction bases outside the gene matches: 6. The CDR3 loop is CASSLAGTALEAFF. DNA of the CDR3: TGCGCCAGCAGCTTGGCCGGGACAGCCCTTGAAGCTTTCTTT.

This clone was observed once. The rearrangement links TRBV19 to TRBJ1-2; TRBD1 agrees at 8 bases. J gave up 4 bases and V 2 bases, and 0 bases lay outside the gene matches. The CDR3 length is 13 residues. In germline, CDR1 is LNHDA, CDR2 SQIVND (reference sequence). The DNA for the CDR3 is TGTGCCAGTAGTATACAGGGGGCCTATGGCTACACCTTC. Its translation is CASSIQGAYGYTF.

CDR3 sequence: CASSQEKLARNYGYTF. In DNA, the CDR3 is TGCGCCAGCAGCCAAGAAAAACTAGCAAGGAACTATGGCTACACCTTC. The chain is built from TRBV4-1 and TRBJ1-2; D ambiguous. Trimming shortened V by 0 bases and J by 2 bases, and 13 bases separated the two germline ends. Germline CDR1 reads MGHRA; CDR2 reads YSYEKL. The CDR3 is made up of 16 amino acids.

This clone has a handful of counts. V gene TRBV7-2 combines with J gene TRBJ1-5; a possible D gene is TRBD1 (6 bases). CDR1 SGHTA and CDR2 FQGNSA come from the germline V gene. CDR3 length equals 15 residues. V gave up 1 base and J gave up 2 bases, with 9 bases separating them. CDR3 bases: TGTGCCAGCAGCTTAGGGGCAGGGGGCAATCAGCCCCAGCATTTT. Encoded protein: CASSLGAGGNQPQHF.

The CDR3 sequence is CASIQGGAGAQPQHF. DNA of the CDR3: TGTGCCAGCATCCAAGGTGGTGCGGGGGCGCAGCCCCAGCATTTT. The chain joins TRBV6-5 to TRBJ1-5, with D possibly being TRBD1 (6 bases). The CDR3 covers 15 residues. V gave up 7 bases and J gave up 7 bases, with 20 bases separating them. CDR1 and CDR2 (germline): MNHEY, SVGAGI.

CDR3 sequence reads: CASSLPLADTQYF. Written as DNA, the CDR3 is TGCGCCAGCAGCTTACCCCTAGCGGATACGCAGTATTTT. The V gene is TRBV5-1, the J gene TRBJ2-3; the D gene is possibly TRBD2 (6 bases). The V end lost 2 bases, the J end lost 6 bases, and 10 bases lay between the germline ends. Per the germline V gene, CDR1 is SGHRS and CDR2 is YFSETQ. This CDR3 has 13 amino acids. The complete variable domain, with remaining parts taken from reference TRBV5-1 and TRBJ2-3, reads KAGVTQTPRYLIKTRGQQVTLSCSPISGHRSVSWYQQTPGQGLQFLFEYFSETQRNKGNFPGRFSGRQFSNSRSEMNVSTLELGDSALYLCASSLPLADTQYFGPGTRLTVL.

This clone has a count of ten or more. This chain joins TRBV28 and TRBJ1-6; D perhaps matches TRBD1 (5 bases). The CDR3 sequence is 15 residues long. Germline values: CDR1 MDHEN, CDR2 SYDVKM. V was clipped by 2 bases and J by 8 bases, with 13 bases between them. The CDR3 DNA follows: TGTGCCAGCAGTTTAATCGGCAGGGTAGATTCACCCCTCCACTTT. As protein: CASSLIGRVDSPLHF.

The CDR3 DNA is TGTGCCAGCAGTCCCACAGGGAAGATGGGCACTGAAGCTTTCTTT. Protein sequence: CASSPTGKMGTEAFF. The chain employs TRBV28 and TRBJ1-1; the D gene is possibly TRBD1 (6 bases). Between the trimmed V and J ends, which lost 5 bases and 4 bases, there was a span of 17 bases. The CDR3 is made up of 15 amino acids. CDR1 is MDHEN, CDR2 SYDVKM, per germline.

A single count supports this clone. The CDR3, as DNA: TGTGCAAGTCGCTTACGACAGGGTCGGGGTAAAGACATTCAGTACTTC. Protein: CASRLRQGRGKDIQYF. The chain has TRBV12-2 and TRBJ2-4; the table assigns TRBD1, which was not confirmed against the DNA. TRBV12-2 is marked as a pseudogene. This CDR3 is built from 16 residues.

The chain employs TRBV19 and TRBJ1-1, with D perhaps TRBD1 (5 bases). This CDR3 has 14 residues. Deletions cut 6 bases from V and 3 bases from J, with 14 bases between. CDR1 and CDR2 from the germline V gene are LNHDA and SQIVND (reference sequence). The CDR3 is CASRRGYGDTEAFF. In DNA form, the CDR3 reads TGTGCCAGTAGGCGGGGGTACGGGGACACTGAAGCTTTCTTT.

This clone appeared a single time. This chain connects TRBV7-9 to TRBJ1-2, with 9 nucleotides matching TRBD1. Losses at the gene ends were 5 bases for V and 4 bases for J; bases not matched to a gene: 23. Germline assignment: CDR1 SEHNR and CDR2 FQNEAQ (reference sequence). CDR3 size: 20 residues. The CDR3 protein is CASSREQGAPIQVGGYGYTF. The CDR3 coding sequence is TGTGCCAGCAGCAGGGAACAGGGGGCGCCGATCCAGGTCGGGGGCTATGGCTACACCTTC.

The rearrangement uses TRBV5-1 and TRBJ1-1; D gene ambiguous. Germline CDR1 SGHRS, CDR2 YFSETQ. The V gene lost 0 bases and the J gene lost 0 bases, with 12 bases spanning the gap. The CDR3 length is 16 residues. The CDR3 bases are TGCGCCAGCAGCTTGGATACTCAGGAAATGAACACTGAAGCTTTCTTT. This translates into CASSLDTQEMNTEAFF.

This sequence joins TRBV5-6 and TRBJ2-7; 13 bases align to TRBD2. V was clipped by 0 bases and J by 3 bases; unmatched bases: 9. Germline V gene lookup returns CDR1 SGHDT and CDR2 YYEEEE. This CDR3 is built from 18 residues. As DNA, the CDR3 is TGTGCCAGCAGCTTGGTTCGGACTAGCGGGGGACTCTACTACGAGCAGTACTTC. Protein product: CASSLVRTSGGLYYEQYF.

V gene TRBV6-5 combines with J gene TRBJ2-1; possibly TRBD1 for D (5 bases). V dropped 6 bases and J dropped 8 bases, with 11 bases sitting between them. Germline lookup yields CDR1 MNHEY and CDR2 SVGAGI. This CDR3 region has 12 residues. CDR3 protein: CASRIVRDEQFF. In DNA form, the CDR3 reads TGTGCCAGCAGAATCGTCAGGGATGAGCAGTTCTTC.

V gene TRBV11-2 combines with J gene TRBJ2-5; maybe TRBD2 (6 bases). Germline-derived CDR1 and CDR2 are SGHAT and FQNNGV. This CDR3 has 18 residues. The ends were cut back, 3 bases at V and 5 bases at J, with 25 bases in the middle. The CDR3 coding sequence is TGTGCCAGCAGCTTGTGGTCATGGGGAGGCGGCAGAAAGGAGACCCAGTACTTC. This translates into CASSLWSWGGGRKETQYF.